The next 9 T cell receptor beta chains were all read from a single sample in a study of cytomegalovirus exposure and HLA in healthy donors. With 60 Vbeta and 13 Jbeta primers, the PCR was carried out. The table came from immunoSEQ multiplex PCR; TCRdb's copy has only in-frame clones and leaves some out. The table shows about 180,000 clones, with about 86% occurring only once. Sequenced material: PBMCs. The receptor source for this set is a woman aged 25 to 45 in good health and CMV-seronegative.

The V gene is TRBV7-9, the J gene TRBJ2-3, with 7 positions matching TRBD2. J lost 6 bases, V lost 6 bases, and 6 bases had no gene match. This CDR3 contains 13 residues. In germline, CDR1 is SEHNR, CDR2 FQNEAQ (reference sequence). CDR3 bases: TGTGCCAGCAGGTCCGCGGGGGTGGATACGCAGTATTTT. Translation: CASRSAGVDTQYF.

The rearrangement joins TRBV29-1 to TRBJ2-7; the D gene is possibly TRBD1 (5 bases). Trimming took 7 bases from V and 4 from J, leaving 17 bases between them. Germline loops: CDR1 SQVTM, CDR2 ANQGSEA. The CDR3 extends over 13 amino acids. The CDR3 loop reads CSAKAGYDYEQYF. The CDR3 DNA reads TGCAGCGCGAAAGCAGGGTATGATTACGAGCAGTACTTC.

The chain uses TRBV6-1 and TRBJ1-1; 7 positions agree with TRBD1. There are 15 residues in the CDR3. The germline V gene has CDR1 MNHNS and CDR2 SASEGT. With 3 bases clipped from V and 3 bases from J, the junction kept 7 bases outside the gene matches. CDR3 bases: TGTGCCAGCAGTGATCTACAGGGGATGGACACTGAAGCTTTCTTT. Translated: CASSDLQGMDTEAFF.

This chain joins TRBV15 and TRBJ2-4, with 7 positions matching TRBD2. Germline assignment: CDR1 LNHNV and CDR2 YYDKDF (reference sequence). CDR3 size: 16 residues. V shed 0 bases and J 8 bases; nucleotides not matched to a gene: 10. This CDR3 is CATSRDRRGGVDIQYF. The CDR3 nucleotides are TGTGCCACCAGCAGAGATCGTCGGGGAGGGGTGGACATTCAGTACTTC.

This clone was counted a few times. The chain employs TRBV2 and TRBJ1-2; D unresolved. The V and J ends lost 4 bases and 4 bases respectively, with 7 bases between them. Germline values: CDR1 SNHLY, CDR2 FYNNEI. The CDR3 extends over 12 amino acids. The CDR3 bases are TGTGCCAGCAGTGGCGAGCTCTATGGCTACACCTTC. It specifies CASSGELYGYTF.

This rearrangement joins TRBV5-6 to TRBJ2-7; 10 positions agree with TRBD2. The CDR3 loop spans 19 amino acids. The germline V gene has CDR1 SGHDT and CDR2 YYEEEE. V gave up 6 bases and J gave up 0 bases; unmatched junction bases: 18. CDR3 sequence (DNA): TGTGCCAGCACCCTTATGGGACTAGCGAGTCCGGAATCCTCCTACGAGCAGTACTTC. As protein: CASTLMGLASPESSYEQYF.

Here the CDR3 DNA reads TGCAGTGGGCCATGGGGGGGGACCCAGTACTTC. It yields the protein CSGPWGGTQYF. This chain joins TRBV20-1 and TRBJ2-5; 7 positions match TRBD2. J was trimmed by 7 bases and V by 7 bases; bases with no gene match: 6. Germline V CDR1 and CDR2: DFQATT, SNEGSKA (reference sequence). There are 11 residues in the CDR3.

The rearrangement joins TRBV28 to TRBJ2-7; D may be TRBD1 (6 bases). The CDR3 loop spans 15 amino acids. V dropped 8 bases and J dropped 0 bases, with 17 bases sitting between them. In germline, CDR1 is MDHEN, CDR2 SYDVKM. The CDR3 bases are TGTGCCAGCTGCGGACAGCAGATAAACTCCTACGAGCAGTACTTC. Residues: CASCGQQINSYEQYF.

The V gene is TRBV28, the J gene TRBJ2-2; possibly TRBD1 for D (5 bases). The germline gives CDR1 MDHEN, CDR2 SYDVKM. The V end was cut by 3 bases, the J end by 6 bases, with 11 bases between. The CDR3 spans 14 residues. Here the CDR3 DNA reads TGTGCCAGCAGTTTGATAGGGGCAGCCGGGGAGCTGTTTTTT. Translation: CASSLIGAAGELFF.